This TCR beta chain was sequenced during a study of blood T cell repertoires in COVID-19. The CDR3 covers 13 residues. V lost 3 bases, J lost 4 bases, and 9 bases lay in between. Per germline, CDR1 ENHRY and CDR2 SYGVKD. Libraries were prepared by immunoSEQ multiplex PCR; TCRdb keeps only in-frame clonotypes and omits some of them. The data hold roughly 370,000 clones, with around nine tenths observed a single time. This clone was observed a few times. Allocation to cohorts depended on clinical history reported by the participants. The sequencing input was PBMCs or T cells enriched from blood (not recorded which). The source is a woman in her forties or fifties who had recovered from COVID-19. V is TRBV10-3 and J is TRBJ1-2; tentative D call: TRBD1 (5 bases). CDR3 in DNA: TGTGCCATCAGTGAAAGACAGAGCTATGGCTACACCTTC. It yields the protein CAISERQSYGYTF.